One sample yielded the 19 T cell receptor beta chains listed below, sequenced in a study of CD8 T cells in Susac syndrome. A quantity of roughly 0.5 to 1 ug RNA underwent reverse transcription using random hexamers. One entry per CDR3 protein results from TCRdb running MiXCR on the immunoSEQ multiplex PCR reads. The sample lists about 140,000 distinct CDR3 sequences; 94% were seen once. What was sequenced was CD8+ T cells from PBMCs. These receptors all come from a human donor in good health.

The genes are TRBV9 and TRBJ2-3; 8 nucleotides line up with TRBD2. Losses at the gene ends were 5 bases for V and 4 bases for J; bases not matched to a gene: 6. This CDR3 region has 14 residues. In germline, CDR1 is SGDLS, CDR2 YYNGEE. The CDR3 sequence: CASSPGGPADTQYF. DNA of the CDR3: TGTGCCAGCAGTCCGGGAGGGCCTGCAGATACGCAGTATTTT.

The V gene is TRBV7-9, the J gene TRBJ2-1, with D perhaps matching TRBD2 (5 bases). Trimming took off 0 bases at V and 4 bases at J, with 13 bases between the two ends. Germline loops: CDR1 SEHNR, CDR2 FQNEAQ (reference sequence). This CDR3 is 16 amino acids long. CDR3 in amino acids: CASSLAPAENYNEQFF. CDR3 bases: TGTGCCAGCAGCTTAGCCCCAGCGGAGAATTACAATGAGCAGTTCTTC. The full variable domain, rest sourced from reference TRBV7-9 and TRBJ2-1, is DTGVSQNPRHKITKRGQNVTFRCDPISEHNRLYWYRQTLGQGPEFLTYFQNEAQLEKSRLLSDRFSAERPKGSFSTLEIQRTEQGDSAMYLCASSLAPAENYNEQFFGPGTRLTVL.

CDR3 loop: CASSPMSNSYEQYF. The CDR3 DNA sequence: TGTGCCAGCAGCCCCATGAGCAATTCCTACGAGCAGTACTTC. This chain links TRBV7-9 with TRBJ2-7; D uncertain. The germline gives CDR1 SEHNR, CDR2 FQNEAQ (reference sequence). The CDR3 extends over 14 amino acids. The ends were cut back, 5 bases at V and 1 base at J, with 12 bases in the middle.

The chain employs TRBV30 and TRBJ2-7; D call uncertain. Deletions cut 3 bases from V and 1 base from J, with 7 bases between. The CDR3 covers 12 residues. Germline V gene lookup returns CDR1 GTSNPN and CDR2 SVGIG (reference sequence). The CDR3 is CAWREQSYEQYF. The CDR3 DNA follows: TGTGCCTGGAGGGAACAGTCCTACGAGCAGTACTTC.

The CDR3 loop is CASGPGLGAYEQYF. Written as DNA, the CDR3 is TGTGCCAGCGGGCCGGGACTAGGGGCCTACGAGCAGTACTTC. The chain combines TRBV28 with TRBJ2-7, with TRBD2 matching 8 bases. The CDR3 is made up of 14 amino acids. J lost 2 bases, V lost 8 bases, and 8 bases had no gene match. CDR1 is MDHEN and CDR2 is SYDVKM in the germline V gene.

The chain couples TRBV9 to TRBJ2-3; 7 bases map to TRBD2. The CDR3 totals 16 residues. Germline values: CDR1 SGDLS, CDR2 YYNGEE. The ends lost 0 bases at V and 0 bases at J; junction bases unmatched: 4. CDR3 DNA: TGTGCCAGCAGCGTAGAAGGCGGGGGTAGCACAGATACGCAGTATTTT. Translation: CASSVEGGGSTDTQYF.

This clonotype came up once. The chain joins TRBV7-9 to TRBJ2-7, with D possibly TRBD2 on 6 matching bases. The V end lost 1 base, the J end lost 0 bases, and 13 bases lay between the germline ends. CDR3 size: 16 residues. Looked up from germline, CDR1 is SEHNR and CDR2 is FQNEAQ (reference sequence). The CDR3 DNA follows: TGTGCCAGCAGCTTAGGCCGGGACTGGAGCTCCTACGAGCAGTACTTC. It translates to CASSLGRDWSSYEQYF.

This chain connects TRBV27 to TRBJ2-2; D is uncertain. The V gene's germline CDR1 is MNHEY and CDR2 SMNVEV (reference sequence). The germline V and J ends were trimmed by 3 bases and 5 bases, with 10 bases remaining between them. This CDR3 has 14 amino acids. CDR3 in amino acids: CASSLQVFTGELFF. The CDR3 coding sequence is TGTGCCAGCAGTTTGCAGGTCTTTACCGGGGAGCTGTTTTTT.

CDR3 residues: CASSQDQGIMAEAFF. CDR3 DNA: TGCGCCAGCAGCCAAGATCAGGGGATTATGGCTGAAGCTTTCTTT. V and J are TRBV4-3 and TRBJ1-1; TRBD1 is a possible D gene (6 bases). Germline-derived CDR1 and CDR2 are LGHNA and YSLEER. The CDR3 runs 15 residues. V was shortened by 0 bases and J by 6 bases, with 14 bases between the two germline ends.

This sequence joins TRBV7-9 and TRBJ1-2; TRBD1 is a possible D gene (5 bases). The V end lost 5 bases, the J end lost 6 bases, and 16 bases lay between the germline ends. There are 14 residues in the CDR3. Germline lookup yields CDR1 SEHNR and CDR2 FQNEAQ (reference sequence). The CDR3 here is CASSGGPRDDGYTF. The CDR3 bases are TGTGCCAGCAGCGGCGGCCCCAGGGACGATGGCTACACCTTC.

There are a few counts of this clonotype. J is TRBJ1-5 and V is TRBV4-1; D gene ambiguous. Germline V gene sequence: CDR1 MGHRA, CDR2 YSYEKL. The germline V and J ends were trimmed by 5 bases and 5 bases, with 16 bases remaining between them. This CDR3 has 15 residues. CDR3: CASSTAGSSYQPQHF. In DNA, the CDR3 is TGCGCCAGCAGCACCGCCGGGAGCTCTTATCAGCCCCAGCATTTT.

This clonotype was picked up one time. The chain joins TRBV2 to TRBJ2-7; 7 positions agree with TRBD1. Trimming took 8 bases from V and 5 from J; bases not matched to a gene: 9. The CDR3 has 13 amino acids. Per germline, CDR1 SNHLY and CDR2 FYNNEI. The CDR3 protein is CASDYRGPHEQYF. The CDR3 DNA is TGTGCCAGCGACTACAGGGGCCCCCACGAGCAGTACTTC.

This rearrangement joins TRBV7-9 to TRBJ2-7; 7 nucleotides match TRBD1. Germline CDR1 and CDR2: SEHNR and FQNEAQ (reference sequence). The CDR3 extends over 14 amino acids. The trim removed 4 bases at V and 3 bases at J, leaving 6 bases unmatched. CDR3 nucleotides: TGTGCCAGCAGCTCTTCCGGGACAGACTACGAGCAGTACTTC. Protein sequence: CASSSSGTDYEQYF.

The chain uses TRBV9 and TRBJ2-7; 13 bases are shared with TRBD2. Germline V gives CDR1 SGDLS, CDR2 YYNGEE. The CDR3 consists of 18 residues. J gave up 1 base and V 4 bases, and 11 bases lay outside the gene matches. DNA of the CDR3: TGTGCCAGCAGCCGGCAGGGACTAGCGGGAACGACATCCTACGAGCAGTACTTC. Translated: CASSRQGLAGTTSYEQYF.

This clonotype was recorded once. This chain uses TRBV29-1 with TRBJ2-7; 8 bases line up with TRBD2. The length of the CDR3 is 13 residues. Germline lookup yields CDR1 SQVTM and CDR2 ANQGSEA. The ends lost 7 bases at V and 3 bases at J; junction bases unmatched: 8. CDR3 residues: CSAASGSGYEQYF. CDR3 in DNA: TGCAGCGCGGCGAGCGGGAGTGGCTACGAGCAGTACTTC.

The rearrangement uses TRBV27 and TRBJ2-1; weak D call: TRBD1 (5 bases). With 1 base removed from V and 12 bases from J, the gap between germline ends came to 10 bases. The germline V gene encodes CDR1 MNHEY and CDR2 SMNVEV (reference sequence). CDR3 length equals 12 residues. This CDR3 is CASSLYRQPQFF. The CDR3 nucleotides read TGTGCCAGCAGTTTATACAGGCAGCCGCAGTTCTTC.

This chain connects TRBV7-9 to TRBJ1-2; 8 nucleotides align to TRBD1. Germline CDR1 SEHNR, CDR2 FQNEAQ (reference sequence). V shed 4 bases, J shed 3 bases, and the junction held 7 bases outside the gene matches. The CDR3 runs 15 residues. The CDR3 is CASSSGSGQDYGYTF. CDR3 DNA sequence: TGTGCCAGCAGCTCCGGGTCGGGACAGGACTATGGCTACACCTTC. The variable domain in full, with the rest retrieved from reference TRBV7-9 and TRBJ1-2, is DTGVSQNPRHKITKRGQNVTFRCDPISEHNRLYWYRQTLGQGPEFLTYFQNEAQLEKSRLLSDRFSAERPKGSFSTLEIQRTEQGDSAMYLCASSSGSGQDYGYTFGSGTRLTVV.

The genes are TRBV29-1 and TRBJ2-1; D uncertain. The germline V and J ends were trimmed by 5 bases and 5 bases, with 4 bases remaining between them. Germline lookup yields CDR1 SQVTM and CDR2 ANQGSEA. The CDR3 loop spans 10 amino acids. In DNA form, the CDR3 reads TGCAGCGTTCGGGACAATGAGCAGTTCTTC. It codes for CSVRDNEQFF.

This CDR3 reads CASSQGRNNEQFF. In nucleotides, the CDR3 is TGCGCCAGCAGCCAAGGGAGAAACAATGAGCAGTTCTTC. The chain recombines TRBV4-1 with TRBJ2-1; D remains ambiguous. Germline values: CDR1 MGHRA, CDR2 YSYEKL. The CDR3 has 13 residues. The V end was cut by 1 base, the J end by 5 bases, with 6 bases between.